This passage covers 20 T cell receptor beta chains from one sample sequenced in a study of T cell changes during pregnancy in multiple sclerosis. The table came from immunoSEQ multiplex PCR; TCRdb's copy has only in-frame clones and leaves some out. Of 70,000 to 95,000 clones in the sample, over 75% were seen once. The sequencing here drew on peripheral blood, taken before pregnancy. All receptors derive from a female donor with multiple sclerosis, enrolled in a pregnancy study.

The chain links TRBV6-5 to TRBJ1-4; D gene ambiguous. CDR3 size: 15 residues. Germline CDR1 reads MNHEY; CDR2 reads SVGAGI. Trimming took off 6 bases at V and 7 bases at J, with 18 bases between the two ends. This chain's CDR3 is CASSTPGEGSEKLFF. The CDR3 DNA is TGTGCCAGCAGCACCCCCGGGGAGGGTAGTGAAAAACTGTTTTTT.

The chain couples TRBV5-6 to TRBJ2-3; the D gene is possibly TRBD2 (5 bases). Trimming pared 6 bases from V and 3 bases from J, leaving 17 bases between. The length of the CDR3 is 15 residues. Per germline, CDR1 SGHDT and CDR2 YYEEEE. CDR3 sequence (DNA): TGTGCCAGCACCCGGTTTGAGGGAAGGACAGATACGCAGTATTTT. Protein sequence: CASTRFEGRTDTQYF.

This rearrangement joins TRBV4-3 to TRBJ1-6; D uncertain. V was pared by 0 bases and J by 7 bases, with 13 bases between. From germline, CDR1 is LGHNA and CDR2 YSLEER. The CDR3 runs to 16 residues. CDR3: CASSQDAGIRNSPLHF. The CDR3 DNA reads TGCGCCAGCAGCCAAGATGCGGGAATTAGAAATTCACCCCTCCACTTT.

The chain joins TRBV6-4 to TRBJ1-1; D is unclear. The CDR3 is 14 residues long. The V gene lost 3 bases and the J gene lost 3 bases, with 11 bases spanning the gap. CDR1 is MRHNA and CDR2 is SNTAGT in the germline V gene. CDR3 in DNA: TGTGCCAGCAGTGAATCAGTGGAGGACACTGAAGCTTTCTTT. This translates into CASSESVEDTEAFF.

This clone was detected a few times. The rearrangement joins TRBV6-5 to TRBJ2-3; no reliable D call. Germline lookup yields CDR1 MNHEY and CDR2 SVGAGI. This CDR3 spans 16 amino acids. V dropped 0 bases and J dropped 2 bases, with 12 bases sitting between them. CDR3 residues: CASSYSVSHHTDTQYF. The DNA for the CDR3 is TGTGCCAGCAGTTACTCGGTATCACACCACACAGATACGCAGTATTTT.

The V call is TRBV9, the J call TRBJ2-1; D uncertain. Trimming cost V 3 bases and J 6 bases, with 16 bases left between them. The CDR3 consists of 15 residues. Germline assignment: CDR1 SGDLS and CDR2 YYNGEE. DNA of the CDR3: TGTGCCAGCAGCGGCTCCCTTCCGGGTCTCAATGAGCAGTTCTTC. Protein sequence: CASSGSLPGLNEQFF.

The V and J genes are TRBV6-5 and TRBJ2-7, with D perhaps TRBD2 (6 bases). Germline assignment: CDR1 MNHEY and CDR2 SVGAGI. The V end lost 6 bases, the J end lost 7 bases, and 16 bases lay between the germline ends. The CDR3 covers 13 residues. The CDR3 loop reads CASRPVAGQEQYF. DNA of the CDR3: TGTGCCAGCAGACCCGTCGCGGGGCAGGAGCAGTACTTC.

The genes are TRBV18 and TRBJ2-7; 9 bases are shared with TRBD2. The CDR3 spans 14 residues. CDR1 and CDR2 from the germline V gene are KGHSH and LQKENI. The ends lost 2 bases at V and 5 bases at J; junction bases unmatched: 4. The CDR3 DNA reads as TGTGCCAGCTCACCAGCGGGGGGGCCCGACGAGCAGTACTTC. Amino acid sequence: CASSPAGGPDEQYF.

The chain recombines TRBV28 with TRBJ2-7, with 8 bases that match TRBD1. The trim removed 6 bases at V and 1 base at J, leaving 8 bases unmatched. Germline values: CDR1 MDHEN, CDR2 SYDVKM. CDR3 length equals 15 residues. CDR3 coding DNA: TGTGCCAGCAGACCCACCGGACAGGGATCCTACGAGCAGTACTTC. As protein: CASRPTGQGSYEQYF.

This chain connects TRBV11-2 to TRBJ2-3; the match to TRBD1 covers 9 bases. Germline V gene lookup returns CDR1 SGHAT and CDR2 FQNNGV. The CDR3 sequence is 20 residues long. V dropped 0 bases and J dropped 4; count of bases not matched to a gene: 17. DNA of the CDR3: TGTGCCAGCAGCTTAGAGGTTCTGGGACAGGGTAACGACAGCGCAGATACGCAGTATTTT. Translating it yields CASSLEVLGQGNDSADTQYF.

This CDR3 is CAWSVSSGPSSYEQYF. The DNA of the CDR3 is TGTGCCTGGAGTGTTAGTAGCGGCCCGAGCTCCTACGAGCAGTACTTC. The chain combines TRBV30 with TRBJ2-7, with D possibly being TRBD2 (6 bases). V gave up 0 bases and J gave up 0 bases, with 15 bases separating them. This CDR3 has 16 amino acids. Germline V gene sequence: CDR1 GTSNPN, CDR2 SVGIG (reference sequence).

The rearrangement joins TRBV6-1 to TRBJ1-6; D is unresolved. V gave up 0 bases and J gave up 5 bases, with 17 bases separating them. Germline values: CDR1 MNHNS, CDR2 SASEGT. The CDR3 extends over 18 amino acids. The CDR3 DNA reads TGTGCCAGCAGTGAAGCGAGGCTTTCGCGGGCCGATAATTCACCCCTCCACTTT. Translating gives CASSEARLSRADNSPLHF.

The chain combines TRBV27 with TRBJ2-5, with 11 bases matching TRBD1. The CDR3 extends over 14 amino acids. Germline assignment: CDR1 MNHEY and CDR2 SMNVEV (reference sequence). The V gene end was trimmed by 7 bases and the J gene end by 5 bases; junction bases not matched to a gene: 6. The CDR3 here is CASNRTGGGETQYF. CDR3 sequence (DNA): TGTGCCAGCAACAGGACAGGGGGCGGTGAGACCCAGTACTTC.

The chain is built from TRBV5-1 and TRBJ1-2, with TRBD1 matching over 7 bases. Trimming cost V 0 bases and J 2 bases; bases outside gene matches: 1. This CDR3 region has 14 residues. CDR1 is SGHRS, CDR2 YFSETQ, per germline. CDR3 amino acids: CASSLEQGNYGYTF. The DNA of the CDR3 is TGCGCCAGCAGCTTGGAACAGGGGAACTATGGCTACACCTTC.

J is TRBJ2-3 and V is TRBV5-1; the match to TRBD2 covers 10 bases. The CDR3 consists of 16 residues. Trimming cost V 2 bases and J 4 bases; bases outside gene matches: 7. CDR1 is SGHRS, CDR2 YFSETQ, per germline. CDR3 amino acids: CASSLRASGGADTQYF. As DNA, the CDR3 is TGCGCCAGCAGCTTAAGGGCTAGCGGGGGAGCAGATACGCAGTATTTT.

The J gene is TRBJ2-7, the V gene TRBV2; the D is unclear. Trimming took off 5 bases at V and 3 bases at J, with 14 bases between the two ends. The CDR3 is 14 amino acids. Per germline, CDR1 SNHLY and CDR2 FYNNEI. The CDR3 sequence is CASSPSPYYYEQYF. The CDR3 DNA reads TGTGCCAGCAGTCCGTCTCCCTACTACTACGAGCAGTACTTC.

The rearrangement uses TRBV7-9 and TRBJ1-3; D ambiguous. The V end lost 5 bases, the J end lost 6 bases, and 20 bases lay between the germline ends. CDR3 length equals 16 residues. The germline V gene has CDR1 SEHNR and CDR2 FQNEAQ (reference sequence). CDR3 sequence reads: CASSQRASTILNTIYF. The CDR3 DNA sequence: TGTGCCAGCAGCCAGCGAGCCAGCACTATTCTAAACACCATATATTTT.

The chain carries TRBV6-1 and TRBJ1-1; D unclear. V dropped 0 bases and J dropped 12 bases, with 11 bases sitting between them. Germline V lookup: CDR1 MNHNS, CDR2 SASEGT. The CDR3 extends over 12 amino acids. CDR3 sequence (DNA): TGTGCCAGCAGTGAAGCCGTGGAGGGAACTTTCTTT. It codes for CASSEAVEGTFF.

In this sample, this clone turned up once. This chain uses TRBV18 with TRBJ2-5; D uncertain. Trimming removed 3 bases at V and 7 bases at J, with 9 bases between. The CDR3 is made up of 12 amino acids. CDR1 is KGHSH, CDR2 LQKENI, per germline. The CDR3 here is CASSPRDGTQYF. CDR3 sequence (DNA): TGTGCCAGCTCACCTCGCGATGGGACCCAGTACTTC.

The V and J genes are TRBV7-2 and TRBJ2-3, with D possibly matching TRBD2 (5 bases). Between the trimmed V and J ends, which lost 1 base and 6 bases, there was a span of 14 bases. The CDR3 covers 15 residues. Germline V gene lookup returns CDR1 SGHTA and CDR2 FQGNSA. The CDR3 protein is CASSLVASPRDTQYF. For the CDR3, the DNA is TGTGCCAGCAGCTTAGTCGCTAGCCCAAGGGATACGCAGTATTTT.